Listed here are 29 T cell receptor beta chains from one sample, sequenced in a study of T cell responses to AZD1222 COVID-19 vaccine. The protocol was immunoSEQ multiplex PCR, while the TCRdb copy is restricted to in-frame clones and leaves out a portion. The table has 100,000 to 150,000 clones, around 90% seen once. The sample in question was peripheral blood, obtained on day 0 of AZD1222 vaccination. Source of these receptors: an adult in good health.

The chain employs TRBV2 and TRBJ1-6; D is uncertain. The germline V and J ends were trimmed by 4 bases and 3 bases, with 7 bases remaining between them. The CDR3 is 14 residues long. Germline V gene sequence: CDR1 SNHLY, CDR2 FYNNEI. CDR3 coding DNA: TGTGCCAGCAGTGCAGTGAACTATAATTCACCCCTCCACTTT. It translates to CASSAVNYNSPLHF.

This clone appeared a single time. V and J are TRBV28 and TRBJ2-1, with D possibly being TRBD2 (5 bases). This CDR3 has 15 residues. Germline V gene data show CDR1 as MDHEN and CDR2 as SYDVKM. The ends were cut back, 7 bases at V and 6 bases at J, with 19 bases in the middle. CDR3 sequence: CASTNPLGRGNEQFF. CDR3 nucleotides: TGTGCCAGCACCAATCCTCTGGGCCGGGGCAATGAGCAGTTCTTC.

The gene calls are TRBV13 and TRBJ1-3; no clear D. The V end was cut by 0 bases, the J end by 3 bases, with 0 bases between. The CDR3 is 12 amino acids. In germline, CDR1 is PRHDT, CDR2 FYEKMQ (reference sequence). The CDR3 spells CASSLGGNTIYF. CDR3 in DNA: TGTGCCAGCAGCTTAGGTGGAAACACCATATATTTT.

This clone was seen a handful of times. This CDR3 reads CASSLELRDTNQPQHF. CDR3 DNA sequence: TGCGCCAGCAGCTTGGAACTGAGGGACACCAATCAGCCCCAGCATTTT. The chain combines TRBV5-1 with TRBJ1-5; D is perhaps TRBD1 (6 bases). This CDR3 is 16 amino acids long. V gave up 0 bases and J gave up 3 bases, with 13 bases separating them. CDR1 is SGHRS, CDR2 YFSETQ, per germline.

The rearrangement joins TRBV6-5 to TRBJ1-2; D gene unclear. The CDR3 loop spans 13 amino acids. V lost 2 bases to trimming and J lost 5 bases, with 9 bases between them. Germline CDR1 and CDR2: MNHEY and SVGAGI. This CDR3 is CASSYGRIYGYTF. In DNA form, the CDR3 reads TGTGCCAGCAGTTACGGGCGGATATATGGCTACACCTTC.

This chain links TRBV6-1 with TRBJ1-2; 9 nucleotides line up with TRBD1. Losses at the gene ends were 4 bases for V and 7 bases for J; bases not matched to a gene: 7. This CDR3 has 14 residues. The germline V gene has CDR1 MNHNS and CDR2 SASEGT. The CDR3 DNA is TGTGCCAGCAGTGCAGCCGGGACAGGGAGTGGCTACACCTTC. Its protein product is CASSAAGTGSGYTF.

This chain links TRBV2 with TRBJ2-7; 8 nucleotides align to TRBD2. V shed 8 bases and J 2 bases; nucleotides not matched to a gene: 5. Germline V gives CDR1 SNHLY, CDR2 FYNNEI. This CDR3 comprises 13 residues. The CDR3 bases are TGTGCCAGCGTAGCGGGATACGCCTACGAGCAGTACTTC. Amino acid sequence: CASVAGYAYEQYF. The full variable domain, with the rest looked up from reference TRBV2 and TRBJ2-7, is EPEVTQTPSHQVTQMGQEVILRCVPISNHLYFYWYRQILGQKVEFLVSFYNNEISEKSEIFDDQFSVERPDGSNFTLKIRSTKLEDSAMYFCASVAGYAYEQYFGPGTRLTVT.

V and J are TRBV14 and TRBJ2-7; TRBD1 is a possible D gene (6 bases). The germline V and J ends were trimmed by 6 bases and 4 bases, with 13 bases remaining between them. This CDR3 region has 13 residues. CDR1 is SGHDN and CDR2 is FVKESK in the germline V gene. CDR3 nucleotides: TGTGCCAGCAGACCATGGGACACTTACGAGCAGTACTTC. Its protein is CASRPWDTYEQYF. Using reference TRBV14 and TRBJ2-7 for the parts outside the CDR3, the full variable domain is EAGVTQFPSHSVIEKGQTVTLRCDPISGHDNLYWYRRVMGKEIKFLLHFVKESKQDESGMPNNRFLAERTGGTYSTLKVQPAELEDSGVYFCASRPWDTYEQYFGPGTRLTVT.

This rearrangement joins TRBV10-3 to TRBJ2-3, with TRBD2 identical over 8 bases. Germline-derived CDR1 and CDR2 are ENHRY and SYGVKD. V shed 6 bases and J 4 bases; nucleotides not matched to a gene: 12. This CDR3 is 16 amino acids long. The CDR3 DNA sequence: TGTGCCATCAGGGACCAGCGGGAGTCTCGCTCAGATACGCAGTATTTT. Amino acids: CAIRDQRESRSDTQYF.

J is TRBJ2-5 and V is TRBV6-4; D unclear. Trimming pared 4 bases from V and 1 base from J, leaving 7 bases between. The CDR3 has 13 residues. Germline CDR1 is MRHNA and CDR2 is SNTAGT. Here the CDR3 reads CASSVRTQETQYF. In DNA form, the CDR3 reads TGTGCCAGCAGTGTAAGGACCCAAGAGACCCAGTACTTC.

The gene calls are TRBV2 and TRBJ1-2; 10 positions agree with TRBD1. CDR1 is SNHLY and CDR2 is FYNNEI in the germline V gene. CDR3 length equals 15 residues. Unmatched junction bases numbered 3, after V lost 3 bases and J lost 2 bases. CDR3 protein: CASSDGQGVNYGYTF. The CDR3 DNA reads TGTGCCAGCAGTGACGGACAGGGGGTCAACTATGGCTACACCTTC.

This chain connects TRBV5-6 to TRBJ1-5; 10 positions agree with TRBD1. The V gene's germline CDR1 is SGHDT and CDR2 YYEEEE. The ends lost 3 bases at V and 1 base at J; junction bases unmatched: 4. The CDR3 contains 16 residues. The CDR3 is CASSSRTGGSNQPQHF. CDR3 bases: TGTGCCAGCAGCTCCAGGACAGGGGGAAGCAATCAGCCCCAGCATTTT.

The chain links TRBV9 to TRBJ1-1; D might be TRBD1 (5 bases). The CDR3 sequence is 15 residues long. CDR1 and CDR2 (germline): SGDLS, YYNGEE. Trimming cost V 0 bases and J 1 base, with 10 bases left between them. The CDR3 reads CASSVVGVGNTEAFF. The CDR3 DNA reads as TGTGCCAGCAGCGTAGTGGGGGTGGGGAACACTGAAGCTTTCTTT.

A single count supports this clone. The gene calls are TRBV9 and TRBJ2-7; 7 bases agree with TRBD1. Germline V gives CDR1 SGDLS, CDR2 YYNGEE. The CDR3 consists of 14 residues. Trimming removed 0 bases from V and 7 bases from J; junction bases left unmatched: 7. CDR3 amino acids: CASSVGTGYLEQYF. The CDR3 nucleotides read TGTGCCAGCAGCGTAGGGACAGGCTACCTAGAGCAGTACTTC.

The CDR3 sequence: CASSPQGRSSYNEQFF. CDR3 bases: TGTGCCAGCAGTCCCCAGGGGAGGAGCTCCTACAATGAGCAGTTCTTC. V usage is TRBV27 and J usage is TRBJ2-1, with D tentatively TRBD1 or TRBD2 (6 bases each). Germline V gene lookup returns CDR1 MNHEY and CDR2 SMNVEV (reference sequence). Between the trimmed V and J ends, which lost 5 bases and 0 bases, there was a span of 14 bases. The CDR3 is made up of 16 amino acids.

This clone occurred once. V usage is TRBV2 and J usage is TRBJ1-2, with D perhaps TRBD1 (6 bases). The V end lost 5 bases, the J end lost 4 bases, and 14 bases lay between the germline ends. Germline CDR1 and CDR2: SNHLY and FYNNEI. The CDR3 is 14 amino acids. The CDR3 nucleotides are TGTGCCAGCAGTAGGACAGATGCTGCCTATGGCTACACCTTC. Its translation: CASSRTDAAYGYTF.

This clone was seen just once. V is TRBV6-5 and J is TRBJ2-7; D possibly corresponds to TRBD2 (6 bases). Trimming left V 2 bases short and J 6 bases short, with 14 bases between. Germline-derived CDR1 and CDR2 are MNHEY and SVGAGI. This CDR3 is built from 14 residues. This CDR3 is CASSYGVLAGEQYF. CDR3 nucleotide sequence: TGTGCCAGCAGTTACGGGGTACTAGCTGGCGAGCAGTACTTC.

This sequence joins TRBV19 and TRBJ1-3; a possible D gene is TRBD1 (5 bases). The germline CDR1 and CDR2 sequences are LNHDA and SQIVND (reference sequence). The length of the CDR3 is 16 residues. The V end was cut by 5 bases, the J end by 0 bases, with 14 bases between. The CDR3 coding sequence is TGTGCCAGTAGTGCGAGGGACGTCGACTCTGGAAACACCATATATTTT. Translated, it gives CASSARDVDSGNTIYF.

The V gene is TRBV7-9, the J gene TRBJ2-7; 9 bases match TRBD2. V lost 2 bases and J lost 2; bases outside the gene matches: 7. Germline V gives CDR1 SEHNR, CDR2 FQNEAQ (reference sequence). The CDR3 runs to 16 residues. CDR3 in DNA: TGTGCCAGCAGCTTATACGGCGGGAGGGGAACCTACGAGCAGTACTTC. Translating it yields CASSLYGGRGTYEQYF.

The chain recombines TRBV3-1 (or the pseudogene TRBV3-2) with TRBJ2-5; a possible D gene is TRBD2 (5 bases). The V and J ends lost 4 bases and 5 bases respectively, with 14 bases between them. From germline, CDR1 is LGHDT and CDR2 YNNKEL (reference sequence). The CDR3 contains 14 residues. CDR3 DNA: TGTGCCAGCAGCCCAGGCCGTCGGGGTGAGACCCAGTACTTC. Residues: CASSPGRRGETQYF.

The CDR3, as DNA: TGTGCCAGCAGTACGGGACAGGTGAACTACGAGCAGTACTTC. Translated: CASSTGQVNYEQYF. The V call is TRBV28, the J call TRBJ2-7; 8 positions agree with TRBD1. V lost 5 bases and J lost 3; bases outside the gene matches: 6. CDR1 and CDR2 (germline): MDHEN, SYDVKM. This CDR3 comprises 14 residues. Together with reference TRBV28 and TRBJ2-7, the CDR3 gives the full variable domain: DVKVTQSSRYLVKRTGEKVFLECVQDMDHENMFWYRQDPGLGLRLIYFSYDVKMKEKGDIPEGYSVSREKKERFSLILESASTNQTSMYLCASSTGQVNYEQYFGPGTRLTVT.

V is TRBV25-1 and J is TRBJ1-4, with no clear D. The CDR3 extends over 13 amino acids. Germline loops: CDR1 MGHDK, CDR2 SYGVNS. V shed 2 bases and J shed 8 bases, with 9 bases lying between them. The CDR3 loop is CASSEGYREKLFF. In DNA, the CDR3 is TGTGCCAGCAGTGAAGGTTATAGGGAAAAACTGTTTTTT. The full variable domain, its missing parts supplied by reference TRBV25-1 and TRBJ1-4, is EADIYQTPRYLVIGTGKKITLECSQTMGHDKMYWYQQDPGMELHLIHYSYGVNSTEKGDLSSESTVSRIRTEHFPLTLESARPSHTSQYLCASSEGYREKLFFGSGTQLSVL.

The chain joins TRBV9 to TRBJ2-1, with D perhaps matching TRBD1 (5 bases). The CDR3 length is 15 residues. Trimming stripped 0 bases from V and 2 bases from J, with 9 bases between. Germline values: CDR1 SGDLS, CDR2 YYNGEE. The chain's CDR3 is CASSVAETAYNEQFF. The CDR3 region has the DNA TGTGCCAGCAGCGTAGCTGAGACAGCCTACAATGAGCAGTTCTTC.

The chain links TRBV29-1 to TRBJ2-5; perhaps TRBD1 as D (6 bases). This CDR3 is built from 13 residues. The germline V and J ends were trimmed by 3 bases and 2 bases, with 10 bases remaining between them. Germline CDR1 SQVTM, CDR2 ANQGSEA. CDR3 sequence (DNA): TGCAGCGTTGAGGGCCAGGGGCAAGAGACCCAGTACTTC. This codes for CSVEGQGQETQYF.

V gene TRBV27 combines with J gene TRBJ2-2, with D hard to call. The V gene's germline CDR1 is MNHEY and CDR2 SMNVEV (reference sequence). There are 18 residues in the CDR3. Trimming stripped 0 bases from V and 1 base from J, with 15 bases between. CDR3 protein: CASSLSFPLLLNTGELFF. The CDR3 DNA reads TGTGCCAGCAGTTTATCTTTCCCATTGTTATTGAACACCGGGGAGCTGTTTTTT.

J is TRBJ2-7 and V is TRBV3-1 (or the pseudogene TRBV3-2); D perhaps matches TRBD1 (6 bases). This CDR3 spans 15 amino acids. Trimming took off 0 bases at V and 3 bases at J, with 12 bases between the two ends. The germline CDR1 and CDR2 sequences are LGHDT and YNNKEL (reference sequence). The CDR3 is CASSQDLGRGYEQYF. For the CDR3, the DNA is TGTGCCAGCAGCCAAGATCTAGGCAGGGGCTACGAGCAGTACTTC.

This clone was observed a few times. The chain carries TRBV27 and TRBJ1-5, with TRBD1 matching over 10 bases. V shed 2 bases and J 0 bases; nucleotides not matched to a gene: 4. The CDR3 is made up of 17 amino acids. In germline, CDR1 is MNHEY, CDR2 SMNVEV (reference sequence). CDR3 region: CASSLVGTGASNQPQHF. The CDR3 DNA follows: TGTGCCAGCAGTTTAGTGGGGACAGGGGCTAGCAATCAGCCCCAGCATTTT.

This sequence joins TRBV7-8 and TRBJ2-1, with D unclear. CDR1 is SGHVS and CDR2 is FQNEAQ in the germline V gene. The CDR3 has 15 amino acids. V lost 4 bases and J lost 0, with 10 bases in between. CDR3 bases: TGTGCCAGCAGCTCCAGCGCGAGCTCCTACAATGAGCAGTTCTTC. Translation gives CASSSSASSYNEQFF.

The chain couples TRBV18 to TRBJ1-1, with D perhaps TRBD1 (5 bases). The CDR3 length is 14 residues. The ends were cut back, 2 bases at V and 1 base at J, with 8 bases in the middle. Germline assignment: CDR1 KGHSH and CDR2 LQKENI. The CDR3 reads CASSPSDKNTEAFF. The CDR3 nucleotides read TGTGCCAGCTCACCATCGGACAAGAACACTGAAGCTTTCTTT.